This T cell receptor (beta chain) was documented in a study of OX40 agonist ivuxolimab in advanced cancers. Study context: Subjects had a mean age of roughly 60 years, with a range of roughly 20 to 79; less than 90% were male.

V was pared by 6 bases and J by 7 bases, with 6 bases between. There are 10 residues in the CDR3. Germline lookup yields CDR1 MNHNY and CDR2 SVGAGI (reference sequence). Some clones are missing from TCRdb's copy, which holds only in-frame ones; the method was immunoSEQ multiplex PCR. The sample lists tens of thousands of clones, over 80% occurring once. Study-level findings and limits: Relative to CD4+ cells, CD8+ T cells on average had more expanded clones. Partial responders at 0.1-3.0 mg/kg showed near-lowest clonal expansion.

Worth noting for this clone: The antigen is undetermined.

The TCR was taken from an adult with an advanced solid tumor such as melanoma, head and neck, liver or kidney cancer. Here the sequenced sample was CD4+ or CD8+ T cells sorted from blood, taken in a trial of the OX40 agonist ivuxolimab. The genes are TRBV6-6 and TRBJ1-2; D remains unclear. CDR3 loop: CASSPGGYTF. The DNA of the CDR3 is TGTGCCAGCAGCCCTGGTGGCTACACCTTC.